Listed below are T cell receptor beta chains from one sample, sequenced in a study of T cells in localized non-small cell lung cancer. Produced via immunoSEQ multiplex PCR; TCRdb's table is partial and in-frame only. The sample contains several thousand clones, around a quarter of which appear only once. Sample: lung tumor tissue, taken before any cancer treatment. These receptors all stem from a male donor aged 60 or over with stage I lung adenocarcinoma. CDR3s leave out the opening cysteine and the closing phenylalanine or tryptophan. The order of the fields is V gene, CDR3 length, J gene, clone size, CDR3 protein. The listing skips clone size in some rows; elsewhere it reads once, few, many or a size class.

TRBV7-6	16	TRBJ1-4	few	ASSQPLQGSATNEKLF
TRBV15	13	TRBJ2-3	-	ATSRDAGGPDTQY
TRBV15	15	TRBJ2-3	-	ATSRGWVAGGPDTQY
TRBV5-1	12	TRBJ1-1	-	ASSFNPGRTEAF
TRBV9	11	TRBJ1-2	few	ASSAGTPYGYT
TRBV11-3	12	TRBJ1-6	few	ASSQDRESSPLH
TRBV5-1	13	TRBJ1-1	few	ASSLTTREATEAF
TRBV6-8	12	TRBJ2-3	large	ASSTGGDTDTQY
TRBV10-2	14	TRBJ1-6	few	ASSLSGQGNNSPLH
TRBV6-8	11	TRBJ1-2	medium-sized	ASSLDSRYGYT
TRBV10-2	15	TRBJ1-4	-	ASSSAEDQWRLEKLF
TRBV11-3	12	TRBJ1-5	-	ASSYGTLNQPQH
TRBV6-1	10	TRBJ1-5	-	ASSEAQGLQH
TRBV7-5	14	TRBJ2-3	many	ASSSIAGGGTDTQY
TRBV29-1	10	TRBJ1-1	-	SGNRGLSEAF
TRBV28	13	TRBJ1-3	-	ASSSPGGSGNTIY
TRBV11-3	15	TRBJ2-3	-	ASSILPGLTSTDTQY
TRBV6-8	10	TRBJ2-7	-	AKTGQLDEQY
TRBV18	12	TRBJ1-2	-	ASSPGQENYGYT
TRBV14	20	TRBJ2-3	once	ASSQDLPPGLAGIEYTDTQY
TRBV9	14	TRBJ1-4	-	ASQASGQGTNEKLF
TRBV10-2	12	TRBJ2-7	-	ASTGAGGSYEQY
TRBV10-1	16	TRBJ2-7	-	ASSDFKLAGGPTYEQY
TRBV30	13	TRBJ1-2	few	AWRQGVERRYGYT
TRBV11-3	14	TRBJ2-1	-	ASSPGGRGSYNEQF
TRBV14	15	TRBJ1-6	-	ASSFRLPGEYNSPLH
TRBV18	11	TRBJ2-2	-	ASSPSGTGELF
TRBV30	19	TRBJ1-5	few	AWSVFDGDLLTGDSNQPQH
TRBV18	15	TRBJ1-6	-	ASSQDRQGPNNSPLH
TRBV19	13	TRBJ1-1	large	ASIPLFGGASEAF
TRBV14	15	TRBJ1-6	-	ASSQVAGGWIGSPLH
TRBV11-3	12	TRBJ2-5	few	ASSFWGGRETQY
TRBV11-3	12	TRBJ1-2	-	ASSLEGGDYGYT
TRBV28	10	TRBJ1-3	-	ASRPTGNTIY